This T cell receptor beta chain appears in the sequencing data of a study of cytomegalovirus exposure and HLA in healthy donors. Study as a whole: Within the Caucasian-associated ancestry cluster were roughly 82% of the 300 to 450 genotyped donors. Points from the study as a whole: The authors listed approximately 160 TCR beta chains as cytomegalovirus-associated. Reports described diagnosis of cytomegalovirus status by the classifier as highly specific and sensitive.

Everyone who donated was a healthy bone marrow donor. Points on this clone: Its antigen is unidentified.

Primers for the PCR totalled 60 Vbeta and 13 Jbeta. This table comes from immunoSEQ multiplex PCR, and its TCRdb copy is limited to in-frame clones, with some not included. The sample has 90,000 or so clones, nearly 80% seen once. The germline CDR1 and CDR2 sequences are SGHRS and YFSETQ. CDR3 length: 15 residues. Trimming removed 1 base at V and 2 bases at J, with 12 bases between. The sample was PBMCs. The sequence was obtained from a female donor in good health and CMV-seronegative. The chain has TRBV5-1 and TRBJ2-5; D unresolved. CDR3 sequence: CASSLRMSVQETQYF. The CDR3 bases are TGCGCCAGCAGCTTGAGAATGTCAGTTCAAGAGACCCAGTACTTC.